Presented here are 17 T cell receptor beta chains from one specimen sequenced in a study of radiation and T cells in renal cell carcinoma. Sequencing used immunoSEQ multiplex PCR; TCRdb keeps in-frame clones, though not all of them. The data contain 130,000 to 150,000 clones, 65% to 90% of them singletons. The time point was: blood 4 weeks post-SBRT, at nephrectomy. Sample treatment: 15 Gy SBRT to primary tumor, nephrectomy 4 weeks later. The sequences come from blood, collected from a patient whose treatment included radiotherapy and nephrectomy. The receptors stem from a woman between 45 and 65 years old with renal cell carcinoma.

V and J are TRBV6-1 and TRBJ2-1; TRBD2 matches 12 bases. The CDR3 runs 16 residues. The ends lost 1 base at V and 8 bases at J; junction bases unmatched: 6. Germline CDR1 reads MNHNS; CDR2 reads SASEGT. In nucleotides, the CDR3 is TGTGCCAGCAGTGAAGTATCGGGACTAGCGGGCGATGAGCAGTTCTTC. Protein: CASSEVSGLAGDEQFF.

The rearrangement joins TRBV28 to TRBJ1-2; 11 nucleotides agree with TRBD1. Germline V gives CDR1 MDHEN, CDR2 SYDVKM. The CDR3 is 19 amino acids. The junction had 19 bases not matched to a gene; V was cut back by 8 bases and J by 2 bases. The CDR3 DNA follows: TGTGCCAGCTCTACGCCCTCTCGGACAGGGGGCGCATCGAACTATGGCTACACCTTC. It specifies CASSTPSRTGGASNYGYTF.

The chain uses TRBV5-1 and TRBJ2-7; 7 bases agree with TRBD2. There are 14 residues in the CDR3. J was trimmed by 3 bases and V by 4 bases; bases with no gene match: 7. Looked up from germline, CDR1 is SGHRS and CDR2 is YFSETQ. The CDR3 DNA is TGCGCCAGCAGCCCTAGAACTAGCGACTACGAGCAGTACTTC. Residues: CASSPRTSDYEQYF.

This chain links TRBV7-2 with TRBJ1-3; 7 bases match TRBD1. The CDR3 sequence is 16 residues long. The germline gives CDR1 SGHTA, CDR2 FQGNSA. V was clipped by 5 bases and J by 3 bases; unmatched bases: 10. The CDR3 nucleotides are TGTGCCAGCAGCGACCAAGGAGGGGGCTTTGGAAACACCATATATTTT. It encodes CASSDQGGGFGNTIYF.

The chain uses TRBV11-2 and TRBJ2-7, with D tentatively TRBD2 (6 bases). CDR3 length: 16 amino acids. The germline CDR1 and CDR2 sequences are SGHAT and FQNNGV. V lost 5 bases, J lost 5 bases, and 22 bases lay in between. CDR3 in DNA: TGTGCCAGCAGCCCCCTCGGGACTGCATTTCACCACGAGCAGTACTTC. It specifies CASSPLGTAFHHEQYF.

The gene calls are TRBV5-1 and TRBJ1-1; 9 bases match TRBD1. The CDR3 extends over 15 amino acids. Germline trimming cut 4 bases from V and 4 bases from J; bases unmatched to any gene: 8. Germline CDR1 reads SGHRS; CDR2 reads YFSETQ. CDR3 in DNA: TGCGCCAGCAGCCCAATAGGGACAGGGAGCACTGAAGCTTTCTTT. It translates to CASSPIGTGSTEAFF.

The J gene is TRBJ2-1, the V gene TRBV27; 11 bases match TRBD2. After removal of 5 bases from V and 6 bases from J, the junction contained 3 bases not matched to a gene. Germline CDR1 and CDR2: MNHEY and SMNVEV (reference sequence). The CDR3 runs to 14 residues. The chain's CDR3 is CASSPGLAGNEQFF. Written as DNA, the CDR3 is TGTGCCAGCAGTCCCGGACTAGCGGGCAATGAGCAGTTCTTC.

The rearrangement uses TRBV28 and TRBJ2-7, with TRBD1 as a possible D gene (6 bases). V shed 2 bases and J shed 8 bases, with 22 bases lying between them. CDR3 length: 16 amino acids. The germline V gene has CDR1 MDHEN and CDR2 SYDVKM. The CDR3 DNA is TGTGCCAGCAGTTTACTCTCCGGGACACAACACACAAAGCAGTACTTC. This encodes CASSLLSGTQHTKQYF.

The rearrangement links TRBV18 to TRBJ1-3, with 7 bases that match TRBD1. Unmatched junction bases numbered 8, after V lost 6 bases and J lost 0 bases. The CDR3 length is 16 residues. Germline V gene sequence: CDR1 KGHSH, CDR2 LQKENI. The CDR3 nucleotides are TGTGCCAGCTCCGACGCGCGGGACAGCTCTGGAAACACCATATATTTT. The encoded protein is CASSDARDSSGNTIYF.

The genes are TRBV5-1 and TRBJ1-1, with D possibly matching TRBD1 (5 bases). The ends were cut back, 7 bases at V and 6 bases at J, with 16 bases in the middle. CDR3 size: 13 residues. Germline-derived CDR1 and CDR2 are SGHRS and YFSETQ. Here the CDR3 reads CASSRGNTPEAFF. The CDR3 DNA follows: TGCGCCAGCTCAAGGGGTAACACCCCTGAAGCTTTCTTT.

This clone was counted a few times. V is TRBV7-2 and J is TRBJ2-1; 7 bases are shared with TRBD1. J was trimmed by 9 bases and V by 5 bases; bases with no gene match: 7. CDR1 SGHTA and CDR2 FQGNSA come from the germline V gene. CDR3 length equals 13 residues. In nucleotides, the CDR3 is TGTGCCAGCAGCCTACAGACAGGGATTGAGCAGTTCTTC. It is translated as CASSLQTGIEQFF. Drawing the rest from reference TRBV7-2 and TRBJ2-1, the complete variable domain is GAGVSQSPSNKVTEKGKDVELRCDPISGHTALYWYRQSLGQGLEFLIYFQGNSAPDKSGLPSDRFSAERTGGSVSTLTIQRTQQEDSAVYLCASSLQTGIEQFFGPGTRLTVL.

The rearrangement joins TRBV5-1 to TRBJ2-5, with no clear D. Trimming stripped 0 bases from V and 4 bases from J, with 4 bases between. The CDR3 runs 12 residues. Germline CDR1 is SGHRS and CDR2 is YFSETQ. The CDR3 here is CASSLDLETQYF. The CDR3 nucleotides are TGCGCCAGCAGCTTGGATTTAGAGACCCAGTACTTC.

The V gene is TRBV7-2, the J gene TRBJ1-2; no clear D gene. Trimming removed 6 bases from V and 2 bases from J, with 13 bases in between. CDR1 and CDR2 from the germline V gene are SGHTA and FQGNSA. The CDR3 length is 14 residues. The CDR3, as DNA: TGTGCCAGCAGGGATGGGTCCCACAACTATGGCTACACCTTC. It codes for CASRDGSHNYGYTF.

The genes are TRBV18 and TRBJ2-7; D may be TRBD2 (6 bases). The CDR3 is 14 amino acids. Germline V gene data show CDR1 as KGHSH and CDR2 as LQKENI. V lost 6 bases to trimming and J lost 2 bases, with 14 bases between them. In DNA, the CDR3 is TGTGCCAGCTCCCCCGGAGGGACCACCTACGAGCAGTACTTC. This codes for CASSPGGTTYEQYF.

The chain links TRBV29-1 to TRBJ2-7; 8 bases map to TRBD1. The germline V gene has CDR1 SQVTM and CDR2 ANQGSEA. V was pared by 3 bases and J by 7 bases, with 8 bases of the junction left unmatched. This CDR3 spans 13 amino acids. The CDR3 DNA reads as TGCAGCGTTGACGAGGACAGGGCCGGGGAGCAGTACTTC. Amino acids: CSVDEDRAGEQYF.

The rearrangement uses TRBV6-6 and TRBJ2-4, with TRBD1 as a possible D gene (6 bases). V gave up 7 bases and J gave up 0 bases, with 16 bases separating them. The CDR3 runs 16 residues. In germline, CDR1 is MNHNY, CDR2 SVGAGI (reference sequence). The CDR3 DNA reads as TGTGCCAGCACCACCCTTGGGGGCCCAGCCAAAAACATTCAGTACTTC. It is translated as CASTTLGGPAKNIQYF.

The chain joins TRBV19 to TRBJ1-2; D may be TRBD1 (6 bases). Trimming took 3 bases from V and 4 from J, leaving 12 bases between them. The germline V gene has CDR1 LNHDA and CDR2 SQIVND (reference sequence). The CDR3 has 14 residues. Here the CDR3 DNA reads TGTGCCAGTAGTATCAACGGGGGCCCCTATGGCTACACCTTC. It yields the protein CASSINGGPYGYTF.